This T cell receptor beta chain was recorded in a study of sequential checkpoint blockade in melanoma. At the level of the study: First-line arms were nivolumab then ipilimumab, or the reverse, randomized 1:1.

V shed 0 bases and J shed 1 base, with 6 bases lying between them. This CDR3 has 15 amino acids. The treatment here: randomized to nivolumab then ipilimumab (arm A) or the reverse (arm B). Sorted cells were live CD3+CD8+, lacking CD19 and CD56, from PBMCs. Data came from immunoSEQ multiplex PCR; TCRdb stores just in-frame clones and leaves some out. The data show about 37,000 clones, around four fifths seen once. Within the sample, this clone is large. V and J are TRBV23-1 and TRBJ1-4; no reliable D call. TRBV23-1 is given ORF status, its function remaining uncertain. This sequence originates from a human donor with melanoma. The sample here was CD8+ T cells sorted from blood (inferred from file names), taken from a patient given nivolumab and ipilimumab in sequence. The CDR3 protein is CASSQSLVTNEKLFF. DNA for the CDR3: TGCGCCAGCAGTCAATCCCTCGTAACTAATGAAAAACTGTTTTTT.